This T cell receptor (beta chain) appears in the sequencing data of a study of CD8+ T cells in alopecia areata. A remark on this clone: Its antigen is undetermined.

Treatment defined: oral pan-JAK inhibitor, 5-10 mg twice daily. Extracted from the samples, RNA was reverse transcribed into cDNA to serve as the sequencing template. Profiling relied on immunoSEQ multiplex PCR, and the TCRdb table lists in-frame clones only, not all of them. The sample consists of under 200,000 clones, less than 70% of them appearing once. The CDR3 is 16 residues long. The V gene's germline CDR1 is SGHNT and CDR2 YYREEE (reference sequence). Trimming took 3 bases from V and 6 from J; bases not matched to a gene: 6. The study's findings and limits: It was less clear whether patients shared TCRs than it was in mice, possibly because of HLA. Scalp sample data also include resident alphabeta T cells from normal skin. On tofacitinib, scalp and blood still held many of the expanded lesional clones. Higher clonality and more expanded CD8+ clones appeared in lesional than normal scalp.

The sequences come from CD4+ T cells sorted from blood, collected at week 24, from a patient treated with tofacitinib. The rearrangement joins TRBV5-4 to TRBJ2-6; 10 bases agree with TRBD1. This sequence was found in a human donor with alopecia areata. The CDR3 loop reads CASSSTDRGQANVLTF. The CDR3 DNA follows: TGTGCCAGCAGCTCCACAGACAGGGGGCAGGCCAACGTCCTGACTTTC.